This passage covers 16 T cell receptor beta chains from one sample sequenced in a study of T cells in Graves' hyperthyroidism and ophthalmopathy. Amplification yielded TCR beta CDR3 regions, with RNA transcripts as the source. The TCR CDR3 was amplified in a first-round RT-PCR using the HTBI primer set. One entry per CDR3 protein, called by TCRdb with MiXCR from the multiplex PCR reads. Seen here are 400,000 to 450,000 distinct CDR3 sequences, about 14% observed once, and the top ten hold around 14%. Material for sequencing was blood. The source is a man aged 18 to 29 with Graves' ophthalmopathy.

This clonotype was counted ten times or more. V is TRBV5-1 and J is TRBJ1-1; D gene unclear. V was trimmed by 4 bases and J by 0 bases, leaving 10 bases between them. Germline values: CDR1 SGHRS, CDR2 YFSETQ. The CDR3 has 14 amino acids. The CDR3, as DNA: TGCGCCAGCAGCGGAGGTCCCATGAACACTGAAGCTTTCTTT. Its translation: CASSGGPMNTEAFF.

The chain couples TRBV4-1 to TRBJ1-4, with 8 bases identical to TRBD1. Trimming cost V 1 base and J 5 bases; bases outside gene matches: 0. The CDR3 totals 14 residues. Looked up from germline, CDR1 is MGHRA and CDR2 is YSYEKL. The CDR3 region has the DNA TGCGCCAGCAGCCAAGGACAGGGGAATGAAAAACTGTTTTTT. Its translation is CASSQGQGNEKLFF.

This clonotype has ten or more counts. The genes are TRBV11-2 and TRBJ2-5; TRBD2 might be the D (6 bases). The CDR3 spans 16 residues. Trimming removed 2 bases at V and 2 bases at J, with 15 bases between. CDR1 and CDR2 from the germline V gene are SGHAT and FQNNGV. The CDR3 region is CASSLTVRGSQETQYF. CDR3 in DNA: TGTGCCAGCAGCTTAACCGTTCGGGGGAGTCAAGAGACCCAGTACTTC.

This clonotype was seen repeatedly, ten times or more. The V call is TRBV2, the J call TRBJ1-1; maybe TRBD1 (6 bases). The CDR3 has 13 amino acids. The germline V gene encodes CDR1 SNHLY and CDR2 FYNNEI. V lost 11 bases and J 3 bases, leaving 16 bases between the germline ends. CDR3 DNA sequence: TGTGCCGGGAGGACAGTCGCTTACACTGAAGCTTTCTTT. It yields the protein CAGRTVAYTEAFF.

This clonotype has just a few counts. The CDR3: CASSPQEGTEAFF. The CDR3 nucleotides read TGTGCCAGCAGTCCCCAGGAGGGGACTGAAGCTTTCTTT. The chain joins TRBV27 to TRBJ1-1, with TRBD1 as a possible D gene (5 bases). Trimming took off 5 bases at V and 5 bases at J, with 12 bases between the two ends. The CDR3 is 13 residues long. Looked up from germline, CDR1 is MNHEY and CDR2 is SMNVEV (reference sequence).

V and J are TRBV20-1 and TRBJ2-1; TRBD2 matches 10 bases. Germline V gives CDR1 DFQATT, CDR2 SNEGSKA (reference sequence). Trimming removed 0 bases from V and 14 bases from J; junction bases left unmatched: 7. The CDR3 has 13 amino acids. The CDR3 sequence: CSAREGSGGVEFF. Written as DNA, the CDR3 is TGCAGTGCTAGAGAGGGAAGCGGGGGGGTGGAGTTCTTC.

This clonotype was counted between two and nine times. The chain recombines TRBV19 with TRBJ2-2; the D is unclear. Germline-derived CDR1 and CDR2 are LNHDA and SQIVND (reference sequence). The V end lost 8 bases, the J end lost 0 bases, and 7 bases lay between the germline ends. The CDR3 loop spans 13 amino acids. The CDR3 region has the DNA TGTGCCAGTGAGCCCCCGAACACCGGGGAGCTGTTTTTT. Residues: CASEPPNTGELFF.

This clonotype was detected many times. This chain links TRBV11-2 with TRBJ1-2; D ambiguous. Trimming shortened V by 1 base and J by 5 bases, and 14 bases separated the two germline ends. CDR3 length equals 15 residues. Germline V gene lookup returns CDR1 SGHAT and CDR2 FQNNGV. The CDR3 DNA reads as TGTGCCAGCAGCTTAGGGCCAGGCTTCCAATATGGCTACACCTTC. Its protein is CASSLGPGFQYGYTF.

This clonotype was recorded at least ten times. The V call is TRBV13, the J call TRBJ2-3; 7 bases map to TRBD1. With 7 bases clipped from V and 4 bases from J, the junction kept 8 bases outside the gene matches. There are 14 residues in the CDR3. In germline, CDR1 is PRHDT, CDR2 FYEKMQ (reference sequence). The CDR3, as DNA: TGTGCCAGCACTGGTCCAGGGGGATCAGATACGCAGTATTTT. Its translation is CASTGPGGSDTQYF.

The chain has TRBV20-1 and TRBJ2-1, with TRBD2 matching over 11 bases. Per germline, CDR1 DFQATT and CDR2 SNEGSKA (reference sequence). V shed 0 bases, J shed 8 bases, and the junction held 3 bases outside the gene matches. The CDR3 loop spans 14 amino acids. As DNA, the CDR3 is TGCAGTGCTAGAGATCTAGCGGGAGGCTATGAGCAGTTCTTC. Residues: CSARDLAGGYEQFF.

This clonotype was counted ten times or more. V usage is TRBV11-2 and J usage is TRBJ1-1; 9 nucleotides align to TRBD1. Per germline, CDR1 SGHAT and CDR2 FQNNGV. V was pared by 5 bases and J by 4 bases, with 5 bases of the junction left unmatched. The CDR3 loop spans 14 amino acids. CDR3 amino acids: CASSQDRGLTEAFF. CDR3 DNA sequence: TGTGCCAGCAGCCAGGACAGGGGCCTCACTGAAGCTTTCTTT.

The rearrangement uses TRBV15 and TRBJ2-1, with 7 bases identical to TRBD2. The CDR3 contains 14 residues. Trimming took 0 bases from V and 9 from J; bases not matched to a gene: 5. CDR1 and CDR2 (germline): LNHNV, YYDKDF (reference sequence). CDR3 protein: CATSRDIGGSEQFF. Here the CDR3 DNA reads TGTGCCACCAGCAGAGATATTGGCGGGAGTGAGCAGTTCTTC.

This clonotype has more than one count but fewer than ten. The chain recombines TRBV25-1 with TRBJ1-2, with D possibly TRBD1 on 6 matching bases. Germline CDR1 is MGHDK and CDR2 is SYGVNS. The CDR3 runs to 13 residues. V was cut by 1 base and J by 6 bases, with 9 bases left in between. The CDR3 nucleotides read TGTGCCAGCAGTGAATCAGCAGGGGATGGCTACACCTTC. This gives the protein CASSESAGDGYTF.

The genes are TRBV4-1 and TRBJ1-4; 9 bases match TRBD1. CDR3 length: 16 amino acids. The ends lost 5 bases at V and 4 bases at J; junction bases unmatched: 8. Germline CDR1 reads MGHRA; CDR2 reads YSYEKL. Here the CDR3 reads CASSIPSGQGNEKLFF. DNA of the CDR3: TGCGCCAGCAGCATTCCGTCGGGACAGGGTAATGAAAAACTGTTTTTT.

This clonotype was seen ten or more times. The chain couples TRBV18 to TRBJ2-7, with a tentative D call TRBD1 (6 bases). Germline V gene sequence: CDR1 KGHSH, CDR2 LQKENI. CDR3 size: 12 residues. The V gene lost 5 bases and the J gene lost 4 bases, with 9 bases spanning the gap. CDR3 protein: CASSAGEYEQYF. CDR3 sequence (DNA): TGTGCCAGCTCAGCAGGGGAGTACGAGCAGTACTTC. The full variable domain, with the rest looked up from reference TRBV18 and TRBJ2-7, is NAGVMQNPRHLVRRRGQEARLRCSPMKGHSHVYWYRQLPEEGLKFMVYLQKENIIDESGMPKERFSAEFPKEGPSILRIQQVVRGDSAAYFCASSAGEYEQYFGPGTRLTVT.

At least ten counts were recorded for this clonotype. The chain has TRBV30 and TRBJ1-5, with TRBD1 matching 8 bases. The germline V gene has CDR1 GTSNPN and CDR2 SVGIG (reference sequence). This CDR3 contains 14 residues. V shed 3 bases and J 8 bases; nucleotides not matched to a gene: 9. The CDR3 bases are TGTGCCTGGAGCGCGGGACAGGCAATGGAGCCCCAGCATTTT. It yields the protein CAWSAGQAMEPQHF.